Listed below are T cell receptor beta chains from one sample, sequenced in a study of cytomegalovirus exposure and HLA in healthy donors. Sequencing was performed with immunoSEQ multiplex PCR; in TCRdb, only in-frame clones are kept and a portion is missing. The table records 200,000 or so clones, roughly 83% of them present only once. Sequencing was performed on PBMCs. The receptors come from a boy between 2 and 15 years old in good health and CMV-seronegative. CDR3s include the opening cysteine and the closing phenylalanine or tryptophan. D genes are given only for firm matches. Clone size is stated in some rows and not others, as once, few, many or a class when expanded.

TRBJ2-1,-,-,TRBV7-2,TGTGCCAGCAGCTTAGGTGAAAGACTGTACTGGAGGGATGAGCAGTTCTTC,CASSLGERLYWRDEQFF
TRBJ2-7,-,-,TRBV29-1,TGCAGCGTTCTTCTTCAGTTTTCCGACGAGCAGTACTTC,CSVLLQFSDEQYF
TRBJ2-7,-,TRBD1,TRBV9,TGTGCCAGCAGCGGCCCAGGGGGCCCCGGTTACGAGCAGTACTTC,CASSGPGGPGYEQYF
TRBJ1-1,-,-,TRBV5-5,TGTGCCAGCAGCTTGGTCTTACAGCTGAACACTGAAGCTTTCTTT,CASSLVLQLNTEAFF
TRBJ1-2,-,TRBD1,TRBV6-1,TGTGCCAGCAGTGACGACAGGGTTTCTTTCTATGGCTACACCTTC,CASSDDRVSFYGYTF
TRBJ1-4,-,-,TRBV6-4,TGTGCCACCTATACAGGGTACGGTGAAAAACTGTTTTTT,CATYTGYGEKLFF
TRBJ2-4,-,-,TRBV21-1,TGTGCCAGCGGGCGACCCCGGGGGGGATATCTAGCCAAAAACATTCAGTACTTC,CASGRPRGGYLAKNIQYF
TRBJ1-2,-,-,TRBV19,TGTGCCAGTAGACCGCCGGGACTGCTATATGGCTACACCTTC,CASRPPGLLYGYTF
TRBJ2-1,-,TRBD2,TRBV11-1,TGTGCCAGCAGCCGTAGCGGGCCATCAGAGAATGAGCAGTTCTTC,CASSRSGPSENEQFF
TRBJ1-2,-,TRBD1,TRBV18,TGTGCCAGCTCACCCACGGGACAGGGTAACTATGGCTACCCCTTC,CASSPTGQGNYGYPF
TRBJ2-1,once,TRBD2,TRBV30,TGTGCCTCACCTCTAGCGGGAGAAATGAATGAGCAGTTCTTC,CASPLAGEMNEQFF
TRBJ1-3,-,-,TRBV10-3,TGTGCCATCAGCAAGGGGTCTGGAAACACCATATATTTT,CAISKGSGNTIYF
TRBJ2-5,-,TRBD2,TRBV2,TGTGCCAGCGGGAGGCCTAGCGGGAGTGAGACCCAGTACTTC,CASGRPSGSETQYF
TRBJ1-2,-,-,TRBV5-6,TGTGCCAGCACCTTGGGAGGTAACTATGGCTACACCTTC,CASTLGGNYGYTF
TRBJ2-5,-,TRBD1,TRBV7-9,TGTGCCAGCAGCTTGGGGGCTGATCCGGACAGGGGAGAGACCCAGTACTTC,CASSLGADPDRGETQYF
TRBJ1-2,-,TRBD1,TRBV19,TGTGCCAGTAGTTTCGGGACAGACTATGGCTACACCTTC,CASSFGTDYGYTF
TRBJ2-5,-,TRBD2,TRBV9,TGTGCCAGCAGCGTAGCGGGAGGGGTCCAAGAGACCCAGTACTTC,CASSVAGGVQETQYF
TRBJ2-3,-,TRBD2,TRBV6-1,TGTGCCAGCAGTGGCCTACATGAAGCGGGAGGGCTCACAGATACGCAGTATTTT,CASSGLHEAGGLTDTQYF
TRBJ1-2,-,TRBD1,TRBV4-1,TGCGCCAGCAGCCCGGGACAGGGGGCTGGCTACACCTTC,CASSPGQGAGYTF
TRBJ1-2,-,-,TRBV9,TGTGCCAGCAGCTCCACAGATTACTATGGCTACACCTTC,CASSSTDYYGYTF
TRBJ1-5,once,-,TRBV18,TGTGCCAGCTCGAGGGACATTCTGGGCCCTCAGCCCCAGCATTTT,CASSRDILGPQPQHF